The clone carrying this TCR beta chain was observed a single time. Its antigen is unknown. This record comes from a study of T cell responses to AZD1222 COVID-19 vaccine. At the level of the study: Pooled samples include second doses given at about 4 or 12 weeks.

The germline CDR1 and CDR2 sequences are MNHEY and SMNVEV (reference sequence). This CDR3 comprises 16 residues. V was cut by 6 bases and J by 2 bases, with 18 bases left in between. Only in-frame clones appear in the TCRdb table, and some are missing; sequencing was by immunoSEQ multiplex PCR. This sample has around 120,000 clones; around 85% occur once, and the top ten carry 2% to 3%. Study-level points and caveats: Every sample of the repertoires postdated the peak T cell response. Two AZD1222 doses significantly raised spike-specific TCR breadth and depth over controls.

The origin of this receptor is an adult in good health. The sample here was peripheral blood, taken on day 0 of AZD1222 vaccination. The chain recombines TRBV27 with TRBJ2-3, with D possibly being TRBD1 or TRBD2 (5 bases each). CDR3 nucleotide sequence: TGTGCCAGCAGCGCCCGGGGCCTCGGGGCCACAGATACGCAGTATTTT. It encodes CASSARGLGATDTQYF.